These T cell receptor beta chains were read from a single sample in a study of T cells expressing NK-cell markers. TCRdb reprocessed the 5' RACE reads, with one entry per CDR3 protein and no DNA. The sample table sets out a few hundred thousand distinct CDR3 sequences. Material: blood T cells: a sorted CD56 or NKG2C T cell subset, CD4+ or CD8+ T cells, or bulk PBMC T cells (not recorded which). The source is a man aged 18 to 30 in good health. Both conserved end residues are part of each CDR3.

TRBJ2-5	TRBV29-1	CSVLFRRRETQYF
TRBJ2-5	TRBV5-4	CASSGTGLEETQYF
TRBJ2-7	TRBV29-1	CSVRRAGEGSYEQYF
TRBJ1-4	TRBV3-1	CASSPRGGDEKLFF
TRBJ2-7	TRBV6-2/TRBV6-3	CASSSPAGDYEQYF
TRBJ1-2	TRBV10-3	CAISESVKNYGYTF
TRBJ2-2	TRBV12-3/TRBV12-4	CASSQLRQVPNTGELFF
TRBJ2-5	TRBV4-1	CASSQEDRGGQETQYF
TRBJ1-5	TRBV5-5	CASSHGTLNQPQHF
TRBJ2-1	TRBV20-1	CSARAWLAGHNEQFF
TRBJ2-7	TRBV20-1	CSALPWGQEISYEQYF
TRBJ2-1	TRBV19	CASSSLGQGKSHEQFF
TRBJ1-1	TRBV10-3	CAISEGGLGTEAFF
TRBJ2-5	TRBV4-1	CASSLGSSGRGYETQYF
TRBJ2-1	TRBV29-1	CSVVGSYNEQFF
TRBJ2-3	TRBV20-1	CSARDAEREGREDTQYF
TRBJ1-3	TRBV4-1	CASSQGRTVGSGNTIYF
TRBJ2-2	TRBV20-1	CSARGSGSTGELFF
TRBJ2-5	TRBV20-1	CSAREWQSQETQYF
TRBJ2-1	TRBV19	CASSIRQSSYNEQFF
TRBJ2-3	TRBV18	CASSQTGGTDTQYF
TRBJ2-1	TRBV15	CATSRDSNEQFF
TRBJ1-4	TRBV20-1	CSARVGSVATNEKLFF
TRBJ1-2	TRBV20-1	CSAISPGDYGYTF
TRBJ2-1	TRBV6-1	CASSSTGATPYNEQFF
TRBJ1-3	TRBV5-1	CASSDSGPRLGNTIYF
TRBJ1-5	TRBV30	CAWGGQGARQPQHF
TRBJ2-1	TRBV29-1	CSATHGGVGNEQFF
TRBJ1-1	TRBV6-2/TRBV6-3	CASSYGGLNTEAFF
TRBJ2-1	TRBV7-9	CASSFLRVDEQFF
TRBJ2-7	TRBV20-1	CSARDWDNSGYEQYF
TRBJ2-5	TRBV7-2	CASSLGGQGRTQYF
TRBJ2-1	TRBV5-1	CASSTSSGLAGDNEQFF
TRBJ2-1	TRBV3-1	CASTDRGTRHEQFF
TRBJ1-2	TRBV25-1	CASTPRQGHYGYTF
TRBJ2-4	TRBV7-2	CASSLFGGREDIQYF
TRBJ1-5	TRBV20-1	CSAPNRRQGPNQPQHF
TRBJ1-2	TRBV5-1	CASSPGTLNYGYTF
TRBJ1-1	TRBV5-1	CASSADRDGQLLNTEAFF
TRBJ1-5	TRBV29-1	CSVEEFGGNQPQHF
TRBJ2-1	TRBV5-6	CASRTRQGRGGHEQFF
TRBJ2-3	TRBV7-2	CASSLAPGDTQYF
TRBJ2-1	TRBV7-2	CASSLVMASGRNEQFF
TRBJ1-2	TRBV29-1	CSVEDGGGSYGYTF
TRBJ2-1	TRBV18	CASSPAINRDYNEQFF
TRBJ2-3	TRBV27	CASSPQGWDPDTQYF
TRBJ2-2	TRBV6-2/TRBV6-3	CASSISSGGLGTGELFF
TRBJ1-2	TRBV10-3	CAISLDRDGYTF
TRBJ2-7	TRBV4-3	CASSQARGGGQYF
TRBJ2-3	TRBV6-5	CASGDRGRTDTQYF
TRBJ1-6	TRBV12-3/TRBV12-4	CASSFGANNSPLHF
TRBJ2-1	TRBV12-3/TRBV12-4	CASSPLATGSYNEQFF
TRBJ2-5	TRBV21-1	CASSKSIETQYF
TRBJ2-5	TRBV20-1	CSARDGRSLETQYF
TRBJ2-7	TRBV29-1	CSVTGQGPYEQYF
TRBJ1-3	TRBV5-1	CASSPDRVRNTIYF
TRBJ1-6	TRBV14	CASSPIRAPLHF
TRBJ2-1	TRBV29-1	CSVGTSGRAGVF